This T cell receptor (beta chain) was documented in a study of blood T cell repertoires in COVID-19. Produced via immunoSEQ multiplex PCR; TCRdb's table is partial and in-frame only. Here the sample spans about 69,000 clones, about four fifths being singletons. Germline V gives CDR1 LGHDT, CDR2 YNNKEL (reference sequence). J gave up 4 bases and V 1 base, and 6 bases lay outside the gene matches. The CDR3 totals 16 residues. This chain links TRBV3-1 (or the pseudogene TRBV3-2) with TRBJ2-5; 10 nucleotides align to TRBD2. The TCR comes from a woman of 80 years or more with acute or convalescent COVID-19. Sequencing used peripheral blood. The CDR3 DNA reads TGTGCCAGCAGCCAAGGAGTAGCGGGGGGCCCAGAGACCCAGTACTTC. Translation gives CASSQGVAGGPETQYF.